The entry below describes one T cell receptor beta chain. The antigen is unknown. The data were taken from a study of cytomegalovirus exposure and HLA in healthy donors. Whole-study results and caveats: A later analysis linked a missense variant in DCLRE1C to the trimming of TCR beta V and J genes.

This CDR3 region has 15 residues. V was trimmed by 0 bases and J by 8 bases, leaving 14 bases between them. From germline, CDR1 is SGDLS and CDR2 YYNGEE. In the PCR, 60 Vbeta and 13 Jbeta primers were used. Clones were sequenced by immunoSEQ multiplex PCR, and TCRdb holds only the in-frame ones, with some missing. The sample has 150,000 to 200,000 clones, and its top ten clones hold roughly 0.83%. The chain employs TRBV9 and TRBJ1-4; no reliable D call. The source is a woman younger than 35 in good health and CMV-seropositive. The sequenced sample was PBMCs. The CDR3 bases are TGTGCCAGCAGCGTAGCAATGACTAGCAAGGAAAAACTGTTTTTT. It is translated as CASSVAMTSKEKLFF.